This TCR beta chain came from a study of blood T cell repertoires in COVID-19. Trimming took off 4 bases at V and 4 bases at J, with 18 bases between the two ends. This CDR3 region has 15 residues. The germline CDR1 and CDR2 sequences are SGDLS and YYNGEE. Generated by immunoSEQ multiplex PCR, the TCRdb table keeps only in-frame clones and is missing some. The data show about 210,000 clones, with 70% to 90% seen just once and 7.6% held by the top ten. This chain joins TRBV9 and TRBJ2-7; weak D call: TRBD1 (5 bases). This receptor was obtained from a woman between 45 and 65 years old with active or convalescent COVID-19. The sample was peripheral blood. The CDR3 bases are TGTGCCAGCAGCCCCTTTCCGGCAGGGCAGTACGAGCAGTACTTC. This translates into CASSPFPAGQYEQYF.